This TCR beta chain was found in a study of T cell changes during pregnancy in multiple sclerosis. The method was immunoSEQ multiplex PCR; TCRdb's version includes in-frame clones alone and lacks a portion of them. The data show tens of thousands of clones, with roughly 96% seen just once and 2% to 2.5% held by the top ten. Trimming stripped 3 bases from V and 5 bases from J, with 6 bases between. The CDR3 spans 11 residues. Germline V gene lookup returns CDR1 SGHDT and CDR2 YYEEEE. The chain carries TRBV5-6 and TRBJ2-7; D is unclear. The receptor was derived from a female donor with multiple sclerosis, enrolled in a pregnancy study. The specimen was CD8+ T cells from peripheral blood mononuclear cells, collected after pregnancy. The CDR3 here is CASSSGDEQYF. CDR3 nucleotides: TGTGCCAGCAGCTCTGGAGACGAGCAGTACTTC.